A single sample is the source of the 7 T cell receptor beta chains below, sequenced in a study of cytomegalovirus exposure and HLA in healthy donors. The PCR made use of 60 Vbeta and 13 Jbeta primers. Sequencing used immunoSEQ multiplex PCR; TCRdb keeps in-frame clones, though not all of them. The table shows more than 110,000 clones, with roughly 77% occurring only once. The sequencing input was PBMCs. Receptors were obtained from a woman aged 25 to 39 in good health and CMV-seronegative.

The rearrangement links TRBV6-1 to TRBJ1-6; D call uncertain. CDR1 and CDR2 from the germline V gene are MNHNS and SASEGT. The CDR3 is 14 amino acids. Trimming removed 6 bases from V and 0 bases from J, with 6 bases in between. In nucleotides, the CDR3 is TGTGCCAGCAGGAAGAGCTCCTATAATTCACCCCTCCACTTT. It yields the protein CASRKSSYNSPLHF.

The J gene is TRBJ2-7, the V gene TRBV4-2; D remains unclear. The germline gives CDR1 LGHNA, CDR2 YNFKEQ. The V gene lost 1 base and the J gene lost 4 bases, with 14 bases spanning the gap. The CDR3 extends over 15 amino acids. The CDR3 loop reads CASSQGLQPDYEQYF. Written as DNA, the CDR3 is TGTGCCAGCAGCCAAGGGCTACAGCCAGATTACGAGCAGTACTTC.

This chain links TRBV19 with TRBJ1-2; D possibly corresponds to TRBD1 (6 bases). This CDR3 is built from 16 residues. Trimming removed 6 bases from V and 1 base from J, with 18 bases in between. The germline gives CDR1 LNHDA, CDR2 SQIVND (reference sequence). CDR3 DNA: TGTGCCAGTAGGGGCAACAACAGGGATAATAACTATGGCTACACCTTC. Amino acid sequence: CASRGNNRDNNYGYTF.

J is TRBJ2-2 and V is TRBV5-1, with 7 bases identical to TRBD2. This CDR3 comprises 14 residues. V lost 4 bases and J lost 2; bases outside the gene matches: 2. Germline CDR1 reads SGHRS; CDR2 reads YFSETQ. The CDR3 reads CASSRDYNTGELFF. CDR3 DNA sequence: TGCGCCAGCAGCAGGGACTATAACACCGGGGAGCTGTTTTTT.

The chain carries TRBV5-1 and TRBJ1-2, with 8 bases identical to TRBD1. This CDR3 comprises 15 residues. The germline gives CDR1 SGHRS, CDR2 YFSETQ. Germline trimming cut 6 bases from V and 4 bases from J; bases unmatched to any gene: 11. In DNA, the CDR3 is TGCGCCAGCACCCTTCAGGGGGCAAGTCCCTATGGCTACACCTTC. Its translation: CASTLQGASPYGYTF.

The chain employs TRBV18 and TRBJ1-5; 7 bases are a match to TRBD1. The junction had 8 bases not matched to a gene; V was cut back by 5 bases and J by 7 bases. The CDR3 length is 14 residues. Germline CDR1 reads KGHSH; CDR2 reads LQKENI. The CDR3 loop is CASSSTGYGQPQHF. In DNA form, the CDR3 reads TGTGCCAGCTCATCGACAGGGTACGGACAGCCCCAGCATTTT.

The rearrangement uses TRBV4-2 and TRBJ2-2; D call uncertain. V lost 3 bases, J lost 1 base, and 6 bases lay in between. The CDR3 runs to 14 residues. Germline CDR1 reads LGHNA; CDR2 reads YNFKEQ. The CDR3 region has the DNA TGTGCCAGCAGCCACCTCGTGAACACCGGGGAGCTGTTTTTT. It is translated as CASSHLVNTGELFF.